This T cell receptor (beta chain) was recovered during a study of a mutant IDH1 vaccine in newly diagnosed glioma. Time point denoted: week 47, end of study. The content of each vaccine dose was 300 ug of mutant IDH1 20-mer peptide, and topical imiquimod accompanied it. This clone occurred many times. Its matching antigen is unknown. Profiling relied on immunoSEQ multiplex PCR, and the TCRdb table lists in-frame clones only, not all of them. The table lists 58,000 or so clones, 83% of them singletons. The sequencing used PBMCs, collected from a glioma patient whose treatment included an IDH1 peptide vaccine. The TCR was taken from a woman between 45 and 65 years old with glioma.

CDR3 bases: TGTGCCAGCAGGGAGGGACAGGGGTGGGAGACCCAGTACTTC. It yields the protein CASREGQGWETQYF. V gene TRBV6-1 combines with J gene TRBJ2-5, with 10 nucleotides matching TRBD1. The germline gives CDR1 MNHNS, CDR2 SASEGT. The CDR3 consists of 14 residues. With V trimmed by 6 bases and J by 5 bases, 6 bases remained unmatched.